The clone carrying this TCR beta chain was detected a few times. This specimen comes from a study of blood T cells in healthy people across ages. In germline, CDR1 is SEHNR, CDR2 FQNEAQ (reference sequence). CDR3 length: 17 residues. V lost 4 bases to trimming and J lost 10 bases, with 29 bases between them. A second roughly 7 to 12 cycle PCR used barcoded and J-beta primers. Using its own MiXCR run on the 5' RACE reads, TCRdb lists one record per CDR3 protein. The sample has around 1,700,000 distinct CDR3 sequences, 28% seen once; the top ten hold over 7%. This TCR derives from a woman aged 25 to 39 in good health. The chain links TRBV7-9 to TRBJ2-7; tentatively, D is TRBD1 (5 bases). The specimen sequenced was blood. CDR3 amino acids: CASSSSPSRDRQEAQYF. As DNA, the CDR3 is TGTGCCAGCAGCTCCTCCCCCTCCCGAGACAGACAAGAGGCCCAGTACTTC.